This TCR beta chain derives from a study of blood T cell repertoires in COVID-19. Clones were read by immunoSEQ multiplex PCR, and TCRdb kept only the in-frame ones, dropping some. The top ten clones hold around 5.8% of a sample with approximately 100,000 clones, 91% of them seen once. The TCR sequence derives from a human donor in a cohort sampled during active COVID-19. Sequenced sample: peripheral blood.

Here the CDR3 reads CAWSAGTSGRGHQETQYF. The CDR3 DNA follows: TGTGCCTGGAGCGCCGGGACTAGCGGAAGGGGGCACCAAGAGACCCAGTACTTC. This chain connects TRBV30 to TRBJ2-5; 11 bases are shared with TRBD2. This CDR3 contains 18 residues. V was clipped by 3 bases and J by 0 bases; unmatched bases: 12. Germline lookup yields CDR1 GTSNPN and CDR2 SVGIG (reference sequence).